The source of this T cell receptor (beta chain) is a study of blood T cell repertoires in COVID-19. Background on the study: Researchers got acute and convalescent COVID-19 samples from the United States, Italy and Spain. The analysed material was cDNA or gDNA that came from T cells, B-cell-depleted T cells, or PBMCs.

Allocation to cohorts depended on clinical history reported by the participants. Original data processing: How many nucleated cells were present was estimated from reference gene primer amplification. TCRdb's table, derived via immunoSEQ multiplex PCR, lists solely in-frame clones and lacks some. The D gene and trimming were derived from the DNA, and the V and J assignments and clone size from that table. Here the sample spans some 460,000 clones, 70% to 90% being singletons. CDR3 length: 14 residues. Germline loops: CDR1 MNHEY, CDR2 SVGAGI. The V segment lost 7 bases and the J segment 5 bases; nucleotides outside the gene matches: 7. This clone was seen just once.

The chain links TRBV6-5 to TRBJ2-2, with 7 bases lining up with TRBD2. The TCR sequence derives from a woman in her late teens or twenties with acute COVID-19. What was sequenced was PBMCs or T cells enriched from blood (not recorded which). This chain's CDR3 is CASTEGGLTGELFF. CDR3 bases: TGTGCCAGCACGGAGGGAGGGCTGACCGGGGAGCTGTTTTTT.